This T cell receptor beta chain was identified in a study of T cell responses to AZD1222 COVID-19 vaccine. General observations from the study: Two AZD1222 administrations were followed by greater Spike-specific TCR breadth and depth. The donor group comprised mostly white British people and more females; the analysis possibly underestimated clonal diversity. Repertoires in all cases were sampled only once the peak T cell response had passed.

The germline CDR1 and CDR2 sequences are SNHLY and FYNNEI. This CDR3 region has 11 residues. The ends were cut back, 6 bases at V and 5 bases at J, with 7 bases in the middle. Here immunoSEQ multiplex PCR was the method, and the copy in TCRdb shows in-frame clones only, minus some. Of 180,000 or so clones listed, 80% to 95% are singletons. To note about this clone: The target antigen is unknown.

The source of this sequence is an adult who received the AZD1222 COVID-19 vaccine. The chain combines TRBV2 with TRBJ1-1; D not resolved. Sequencing used peripheral blood, obtained 28 days after the second AZD1222 dose. CDR3 residues: CASRGWTEAFF. CDR3 sequence (DNA): TGTGCCAGCAGGGGGTGGACTGAAGCTTTCTTT.